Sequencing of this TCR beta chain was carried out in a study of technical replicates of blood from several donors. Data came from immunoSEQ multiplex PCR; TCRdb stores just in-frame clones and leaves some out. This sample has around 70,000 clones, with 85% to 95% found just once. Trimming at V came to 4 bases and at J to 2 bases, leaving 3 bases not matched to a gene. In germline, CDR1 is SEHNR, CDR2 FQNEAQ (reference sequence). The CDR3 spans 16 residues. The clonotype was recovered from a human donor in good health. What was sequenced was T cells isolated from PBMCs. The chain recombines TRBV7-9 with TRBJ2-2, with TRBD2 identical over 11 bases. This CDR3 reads CASSWGLAANTGELFF. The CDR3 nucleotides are TGTGCCAGCAGCTGGGGACTAGCGGCTAACACCGGGGAGCTGTTTTTT.